The clone carrying this T cell receptor (beta chain) was recorded at least ten times. Unique molecular identifiers featured in how the TCRbeta library was prepared. TCRdb recomputed calls from the PCR reads with MiXCR, one row per CDR3 protein. In the table there are roughly 220,000 distinct CDR3 sequences, 9.7% of which are singletons. CDR3 size: 13 residues. V was pared by 11 bases and J by 0 bases, with 8 bases between. This entry comes from a study of T-cell reconstitution after alpha-beta-depleted transplantation in children. The chain joins TRBV12-3 or TRBV12-4 to TRBJ2-6, with D unclear. The sequencing used PBMCs from the stem cell graft donor, collected from the stem cell graft. The TCR comes from a human donor who donated a stem cell graft to a child with SCID. The CDR3 region has the DNA TGTGCCGGGCAGTACTCTGGGGCCAACGTCCTGACTTTC. Translation gives CAGQYSGANVLTF.